Detailed here is one T cell receptor beta chain. Its specific antigen is unknown. Base qualities are not at hand, and no much larger clone is one base apart. Trimming accounts for 5 bases at V and 3 bases at J, while the number of junction bases matched to no gene is 17. The CDR3 goes from the cysteine to the phenylalanine over 18 residues. Left in the record is the CDR3 DNA by itself, 54 bases read in frame from the first base. CDR1 is given as LNHDA and CDR2 as SQIVND, both from the germline V gene (reference sequence). This record belongs to a study of blood T cell repertoires in COVID-19 (dated by TCRdb to 2019 to 2021). Regarding the complete study: Collaborator samples came from the United States, Italy and Spain and covered acute and convalescent phases of COVID-19. The material from the prospective study consisted of cDNA or gDNA derived from T cells, B-cell-depleted T cells, or PBMCs. Subjects who had been exposed to COVID-19, were actively infected with it, or had recovered from it provided the deeply sampled blood TCRbeta repertoires that made up the dataset. A freely available public database, intended as a resource for researchers studying the immune response to SARS-CoV-2, is where the repertoires were released. The samples were drawn from the first 160 participants of the ongoing ImmuneRACE study and from 1,200 or so subjects provided by 6 global collaborators. The sample metadata nearly always contained a de-identified subject ID, COVID-19 status, age in years and sex. Where available, HLA class I and class II types were obtained from metadata supplied by the sample provider rather than from assay-based typing. The study at large found these results: The quantity of clinical and demographic metadata differed by source and by participant and was supplied without curation.

Whole blood was collected in K2EDTA tubes by collaborating institutions according to the institutions' own protocols. Collaborator samples were shipped for TCRbeta analysis as frozen whole blood, isolated PBMCs, or DNA extracted from either sample type. TCRbeta CDR3 regions were amplified from genomic DNA by means of the immunoSEQ Assay, a bias-controlled multiplex PCR. Per the original workflow: Within the assay, amplification of reference gene primers was used to estimate how many nucleated cells each sample contained. To quantify the absolute abundance of each unique TCRbeta CDR3 rearrangement, sequence reads were collapsed and filtered. For each sample, productive Simpson clonality was calculated as the square root of Simpson's diversity index over productive rearrangements. Imported from immuneACCESS, the table was reduced by TCRdb to in-frame sequences with V and J called. These copies leave out some clones; in studies compared against another copy, an unresolved V gene accounts for under half, and the cause of the remainder is not known. V and J calls and clone size are given by that table; D and trimming were obtained from the DNA. The sample table shows under 250,000 clones, and 70% to 90% are seen once. Less than 4.5% of the sample lies in the top ten.

The chain is made from TRBV19 and TRBJ2-7, with 9 junctional bases fitting TRBD2. The TCR comes from a man aged 45-60 years with acute or convalescent COVID-19. Sequencing was done on a sample of peripheral blood. The nucleotides read TGTGCCAGTAGTCACCGGAGGACTAGCGCCGAATGGGACTACGAGCAGTACTTC. Its coded protein is CASSHRRTSAEWDYEQYF.